This TCR beta chain was captured in a study of CD4 T cells in relation to SARS-CoV-2 and coronaviruses. Study-wide context: Median patient age was roughly 40 years, spanning 21 to 72 years. Convalescent patients were about eight males and 4 females; two were Hispanic.

Sorted naive or memory CD4+ cells met CEF peptides for 9 to 11 days. The V segment lost 4 bases and the J segment 6 bases; nucleotides outside the gene matches: 10. Per the germline V gene, CDR1 is SNHLY and CDR2 is FYNNEI. The CDR3 runs to 15 residues. Comments on this clone: Its antigen is undetermined.

The repertoire was sequenced with immunoSEQ multiplex PCR; TCRdb's copy has only in-frame clones and lacks some. The top ten hold about 1.5% of the sample, which has tens of thousands of clones, almost 85% seen once. The receptor comes from an adult with COVID-19. Sequenced: naive CD4+ T cells from PBMCs, cultured in vitro. Specified subset: naive CD4+ T cells isolated by negative enrichment. This chain connects TRBV2 to TRBJ2-5; 8 nucleotides match TRBD1. The CDR3 sequence: CASSGDQTGEKTQYF. The CDR3 bases are TGTGCCAGCAGTGGAGACCAGACAGGGGAAAAGACCCAGTACTTC.